This TCR beta chain is drawn from a study of shared clonotypes between healthy human individuals (dated by TCRdb to about 2020). Regarding the study in general: Three men and two women, aged 18 to 49 years, made up the cohort. For each donor, three plates each were used for CD4 naive and CD4 memory, two plates were used for CD8 naive, and one plate was used for CD8 memory. To estimate repertoire size and how much clonotypes are shared between individuals, the study performed deep sequencing of blood TCR repertoires from about five healthy adults. Between about 0.8 and 8.9 billion PBMCs per donor were obtained by leukapheresis. Libraries were prepared and TCR repertoires were sequenced by different laboratories using diverse techniques, in order to increase sequencing depth and limit assay-specific biases. Overall results and qualifications from the work: Only blood was sampled, and tissue TCR repertoires likely differ from those in blood. Pairwise subsampling indicated that sequencing depth was expected to affect the degree of clonotype sharing among donors. Even with the large sequencing depth, rarefaction of the sorted-subset datasets indicated that sequencing was incomplete. Naive subsets generally had larger estimated clonotype richness than memory subsets did. Across a few donors, about 5.2% of naive CD4, roughly 3.3% of naive CD8, around 2.5% of memory CD4, and around 0.4% of memory CD8 clonotypes were shared. Compared with non-shared clonotypes, clonotypes shared by all four sorted-subset donors had higher generation probabilities. The small number of donors limited the genetic and exposure-history diversity represented.

About this clone itself: Its recognized antigen is unknown. Base qualities are not at hand, and no much larger clone is one base apart.

TCR CDR3 regions were amplified from genomic DNA by multiplex PCR using the deep immunoSEQ assay. Extracted genomic DNA from each cell subset was distributed evenly across all wells of several immunoSEQ 96-well plates, and each plate was treated as a replicate. For sorted subsets, each replicate PCR was loaded with about 0.2 ug genomic DNA, equivalent to 30,000 to 35,000 T cell genomes. Purified libraries were quantified with a Qubit 3.0 fluorometer, sized on a Bioanalyzer 2100, and re-quantified with the KAPA Library Quantification kit. Every immunoSEQ 96-well plate was sequenced on a dedicated single-read 150-cycle Illumina NextSeq 550 flow cell. In the source study's methods: The immunoSEQ output contained only junctional sequences without quality scores, so filtering could not match that applied to full-length reads. To assign V/J genes and CDR3, sequences were annotated using PyIR, a Python wrapper for IgBLAST v1.9, with IMGT germline references. Reads with weak V/J assignments (E-value above 1e-6), missing CDR3, stop codons, out-of-frame junctions, or ambiguous translated residues were removed. V3J clonotypes were defined by identical inferred V gene, J gene, and CDR3 amino acid sequence. Percentage overlap between repertoires was computed as shared unique clonotypes divided by the size of the smaller repertoire. Repertoire richness was assessed with RTK rarefaction, the Chao1 estimator, and Recon v2.1 estimates of unobserved clonotypes. Generation probabilities for all TCRbeta clonotypes obtained by the gDNA method from four donors were computed using OLGA. The clones in this table, taken by TCRdb from immuneACCESS, are in-frame only. Not every clone is retained; where verified, under half of the shortfall comes from an unresolved V gene, and the cause of the rest is unknown. The DNA gave D and trimming, while V, J and clone size come from that table. This sample gives some 2 million clones in total; just under 95% of them show up just once. The ten largest clones represent 1.2% of the sample.

CDR1 and CDR2 are read off the germline V gene as SGDLS and YYNGEE. Ends trimmed: V by 0 bases, J by 2 bases; bases unmatched to a gene: 7. Inclusive of the bounding cysteine and phenylalanine, the CDR3 is 16 residues long. Of the read, only the CDR3 DNA is kept; its 48 bases are in frame from base 1. CD8 naive samples were CD45RO-negative cells positively selected for CCR7, giving a CD45RA+CCR7+ population that excluded TemRA cells. The donors were healthy, HIV-negative adults with no recently reported acute infections or vaccinations. All donors were Caucasian adults living in Nashville, Tennessee, USA. Blood was obtained by leukapheresis, after which PBMCs were separated by Ficoll-Histopaque density gradient centrifugation and cryopreserved in liquid nitrogen vapor phase. Analytical flow cytometry was used to check the purity and quantity of each magnetically sorted T cell population. From each sorted fraction, genomic DNA was isolated and quantified by UV absorbance on a Nanodrop 2000c.

The sequenced sample consisted of naive CD8+ T cells sorted from blood. The meaning of the sample's cell subset or site label: CD45RA+CCR7+. Here the chain combines TRBV9 and TRBJ2-7; 8 central nucleotides agree with TRBD1. The clonotype originates from a man aged 18 to 35 in good health. Here the CDR3 is given as CASSVEPRGRPYEQYF. The nucleotides are TGTGCCAGCAGCGTAGAACCCAGGGGGCGACCCTACGAGCAGTACTTC.